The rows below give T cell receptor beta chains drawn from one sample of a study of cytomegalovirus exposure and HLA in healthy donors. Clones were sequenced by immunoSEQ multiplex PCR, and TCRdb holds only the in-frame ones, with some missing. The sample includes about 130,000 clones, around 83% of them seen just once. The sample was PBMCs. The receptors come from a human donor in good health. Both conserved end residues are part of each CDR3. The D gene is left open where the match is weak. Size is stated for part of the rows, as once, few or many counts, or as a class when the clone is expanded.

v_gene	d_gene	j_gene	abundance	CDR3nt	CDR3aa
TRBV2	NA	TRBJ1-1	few	TGTGCCAGCAATAGGGGAACCACTGAAGCTTTCTTT	CASNRGTTEAFF
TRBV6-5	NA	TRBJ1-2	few	TGTGCCAGCAGTTACCGCAAGGGGCCTAACTATGGCTACACCTTC	CASSYRKGPNYGYTF
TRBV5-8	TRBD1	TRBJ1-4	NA	TGTGCCAGCAGCGGGGGACAGGGGTTGAGGTCTAATGAAAAACTGTTTTTT	CASSGGQGLRSNEKLFF
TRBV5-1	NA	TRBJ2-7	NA	TGCGCCAGCAGCCCGTATTCTATTTCCGGGTCTAAACGGGAGCAGTACTTC	CASSPYSISGSKREQYF
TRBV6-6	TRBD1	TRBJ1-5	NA	TGTGCCAGCAGTCGCCAGGGGGATAGCAATCAGCCCCAGCATTTT	CASSRQGDSNQPQHF
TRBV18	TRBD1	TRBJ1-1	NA	TGTGCCAGCTCGCCCGACAGGGCGAACACTGAAGCTTTCTTT	CASSPDRANTEAFF
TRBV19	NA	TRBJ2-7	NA	TGTGCCAGTAGTACAGGGGTTGGCTACGAGCAGTACTTC	CASSTGVGYEQYF
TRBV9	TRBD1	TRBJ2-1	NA	TGTGCCAGCAGCGACCGGGACAGGGATCCCCGGCACTACAATGAGCAGTTCTTC	CASSDRDRDPRHYNEQFF
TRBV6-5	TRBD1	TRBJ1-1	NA	TGTGCCAGCAGTCCATGGACAGGGGAGAACACTGAAGCTTTCTTT	CASSPWTGENTEAFF
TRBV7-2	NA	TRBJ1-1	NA	TGTGCCAGCAGCTTAGGGTGGGCAAGAACGGAAGCTTTCTTT	CASSLGWARTEAFF
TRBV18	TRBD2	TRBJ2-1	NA	TGTGCCAGCTCACCAGATTTCCGAGGGCGGGGGTCCAATGAGCAGTTCTTC	CASSPDFRGRGSNEQFF
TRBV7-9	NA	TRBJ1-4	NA	TGTGCCAGCGAAGGGGATTCGGGAGCTAATGAAAAACTGTTTTTT	CASEGDSGANEKLFF
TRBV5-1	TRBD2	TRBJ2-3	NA	TGCGCCAGCAGCTTGGTAGCGGGGGGGCCCGGAGATACGCAGTATTTT	CASSLVAGGPGDTQYF
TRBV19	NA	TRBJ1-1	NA	TGTGCCAGTTCCGGACAGTACACTGAAGCTTTCTTT	CASSGQYTEAFF
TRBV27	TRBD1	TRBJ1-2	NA	TGTGCCAGCAGTTTAGCCTGGGGACAGTATGGCTACACCTTC	CASSLAWGQYGYTF
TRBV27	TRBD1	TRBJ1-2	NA	TGTGCCAGCCGTAAGACAGGGGGCGCCGATGGCTACACCTTC	CASRKTGGADGYTF
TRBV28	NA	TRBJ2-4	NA	TGTGCCAGCAGCAGGCAAAACATTCAGTACTTC	CASSRQNIQYF
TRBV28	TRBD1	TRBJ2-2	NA	TGTGCCAGCAGACCCGGGACAGCCCACCTGCAGCTGTTTTTT	CASRPGTAHLQLFF
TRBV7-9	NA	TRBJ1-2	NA	TGTGCCAGCAGCTTCGGTCAGGGTCCCCCCTATGGCTACACCTTC	CASSFGQGPPYGYTF
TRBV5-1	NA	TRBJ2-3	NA	TGCGCCAGCAGCCTAGGACAGTTCACAGATACGCAGTATTTT	CASSLGQFTDTQYF
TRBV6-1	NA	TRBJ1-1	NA	TGTGCCAGCAGTGAACTCCTGAACACTGAAGCTTTCTTT	CASSELLNTEAFF
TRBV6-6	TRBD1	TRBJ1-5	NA	TGTGCCAGCAGTCACCGGGACAGTAATCAGCCCCAGCATTTT	CASSHRDSNQPQHF
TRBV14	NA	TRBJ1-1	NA	TGTGCCAGCAGCCAAAGGGGGGGGTTGAACACTGAAGCTTTCTTT	CASSQRGGLNTEAFF
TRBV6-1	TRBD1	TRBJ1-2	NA	TGTGCCAGCCTACCCCGGGACAGGGGGCTTAATGGCTACACCTTC	CASLPRDRGLNGYTF
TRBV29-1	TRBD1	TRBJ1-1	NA	TGCAGCGTTGGGGACAGGGAGGAAACTGAAGCTTTCTTT	CSVGDREETEAFF
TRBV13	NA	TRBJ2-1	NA	TGTGCCAGCAGCTTGACCTCCCGGAGACCTTACAATGAGCAGTTCTTC	CASSLTSRRPYNEQFF